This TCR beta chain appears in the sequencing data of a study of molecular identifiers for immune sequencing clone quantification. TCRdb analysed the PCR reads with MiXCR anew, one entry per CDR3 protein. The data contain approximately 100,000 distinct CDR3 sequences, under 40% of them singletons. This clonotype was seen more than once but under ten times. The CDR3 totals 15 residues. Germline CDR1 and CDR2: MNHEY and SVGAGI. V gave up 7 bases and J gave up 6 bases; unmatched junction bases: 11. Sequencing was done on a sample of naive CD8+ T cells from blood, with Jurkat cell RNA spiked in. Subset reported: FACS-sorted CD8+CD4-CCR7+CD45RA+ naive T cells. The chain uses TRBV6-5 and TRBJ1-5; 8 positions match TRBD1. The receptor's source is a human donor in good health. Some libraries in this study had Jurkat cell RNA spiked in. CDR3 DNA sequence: TGTGCCAGCAAGGACAGGGTTTCGGGTGGTCAGCCCCAGCATTTT. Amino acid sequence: CASKDRVSGGQPQHF.